The sequence of this TCR beta chain was determined in a study of cytomegalovirus exposure and HLA in healthy donors. Notes on the study in general: Productive status was seen about 90% or about 30% of the time for most TCR beta V segments in an earlier analysis.

This PCR relied on a set of 60 Vbeta primers and 13 Jbeta primers. The protocol was immunoSEQ multiplex PCR, while the TCRdb copy is restricted to in-frame clones and leaves out a portion. The sample gives more than 95,000 clones, around 82% of which show up once; under 2% is in the top ten. Germline CDR1 and CDR2: SEHNR and FQNEAQ (reference sequence). This CDR3 has 14 residues. Regarding this clone: Its antigen is not known. One end of the junction does not line up with germline, which may come from a read error.

The chain is built from TRBV7-9 and TRBJ2-7, with D possibly being TRBD1 (6 bases). The clonotype was recovered from a woman aged 40-49 years in good health and CMV-seronegative. The sequencing input was PBMCs. For the CDR3, the DNA is TGTTCCAGCAGCTCGGACAGAAGGGGCTACGAGCAGTACTTC. The encoded protein is CSSSSDRRGYEQYF.